The 13 T cell receptor beta chains presented below share a single source sample, sequenced in a study of vaccination and CD4 T cells after COVID-19. An Oncomine TCR Beta short-read assay was used to sequence the DNA from cultured CD4+ T cells. TCRdb recomputed calls from the PCR reads with MiXCR, one row per CDR3 protein. The sample has approximately 20,000 distinct CDR3 sequences, roughly two fifths seen once. The treatment: approximately 10-day PBMC culture with coronavirus spike peptide pools or control peptides (ViraFEST assay). For these TCRs, the target antigens are not known. The sample here was CD4+ T cells from blood, cultured in vitro, taken before SARS-CoV-2 vaccination. All receptors derive from a human donor who received a COVID-19 vaccine.

This clonotype appeared a few times. The chain joins TRBV27 to TRBJ2-2, with no clear D. Germline loops: CDR1 MNHEY, CDR2 SMNVEV (reference sequence). The CDR3 loop spans 16 amino acids. The V and J ends lost 6 bases and 0 bases respectively, with 14 bases between them. As DNA, the CDR3 is TGTGCCAGCAGATTCTCAACTACTGCGAACACCGGGGAGCTGTTTTTT. This codes for CASRFSTTANTGELFF.

CDR3 DNA sequence: TGTGCCAGCAGTTCCTCGGAGGGCACTTACAATGAGCAGTTCTTC. This sequence encodes CASSSSEGTYNEQFF. The chain carries TRBV6-5 and TRBJ2-1, with D possibly matching TRBD2 (6 bases). The V gene's germline CDR1 is MNHEY and CDR2 SVGAGI. The CDR3 extends over 15 amino acids. Deletions cut 4 bases from V and 4 bases from J, with 14 bases between.

The table lists this clonotype with a few counts. The chain is built from TRBV12-1 and TRBJ1-2. TRBV12-1 is given as a pseudogene. The CDR3 length is 20 residues. This chain's CDR3 is CASSFGPANLRGRPSYGYTF. Written as DNA, the CDR3 is TGTGCCAGCAGCTTTGGCCCCGCCAACCTAAGAGGGAGGCCGAGCTATGGCTACACCTTC.

The chain is built from TRBV7-9 and TRBJ2-2; D is possibly TRBD1 (5 bases). Germline CDR1 is SEHNR and CDR2 is FQNEAQ (reference sequence). The CDR3 is made up of 16 amino acids. V was cut by 1 base and J by 0 bases, with 9 bases left in between. CDR3 sequence (DNA): TGTGCCAGCAGCTTAGAGGCAGGGTCGAACACCGGGGAGCTGTTTTTT. Protein: CASSLEAGSNTGELFF.

This clonotype occurred a few times. The chain links TRBV20-1 to TRBJ2-7; D may be TRBD2 (5 bases). CDR1 and CDR2 from the germline V gene are DFQATT and SNEGSKA (reference sequence). This CDR3 contains 15 residues. With 1 base removed from V and 1 base from J, the gap between germline ends came to 14 bases. In DNA form, the CDR3 reads TGCAGTGCTAGAGGACCCAGAGCGGTTTCCTACGAGCAGTACTTC. Translation gives CSARGPRAVSYEQYF.

This clonotype was counted between two and nine times. The chain uses TRBV25-1 and TRBJ1-1; D remains unclear. The germline gives CDR1 MGHDK, CDR2 SYGVNS. This CDR3 region has 15 residues. Trimming shortened V by 3 bases and J by 1 base, and 12 bases separated the two germline ends. The CDR3 sequence: CASSDTDVANTEAFF. The CDR3 coding sequence is TGTGCCAGCAGTGACACCGACGTAGCGAACACTGAAGCTTTCTTT.

This chain links TRBV5-1 with TRBJ2-5; the D gene is possibly TRBD2 (5 bases). Deletions cut 10 bases from V and 4 bases from J, with 14 bases between. The CDR3 covers 12 residues. Germline assignment: CDR1 SGHRS and CDR2 YFSETQ. CDR3 nucleotides: TGCGCCTCCGGGGTCATGGGAGAGACCCAGTACTTC. Translated, it gives CASGVMGETQYF.

CDR3 sequence (DNA): TGTGCCAGCAGCTTATCACCCAGGGGGCAGACTGAAGCTTTCTTT. Its protein product is CASSLSPRGQTEAFF. J is TRBJ1-1 and V is TRBV11-3; 8 bases are a match to TRBD1. V lost 2 bases and J lost 5; bases outside the gene matches: 7. Germline V lookup: CDR1 SGHNT, CDR2 YENEEA. CDR3 length: 15 residues.

V usage is TRBV20-1 and J usage is TRBJ2-1, with 7 bases aligning to TRBD2. Germline loops: CDR1 DFQATT, CDR2 SNEGSKA (reference sequence). V gave up 6 bases and J gave up 0 bases; unmatched junction bases: 17. This CDR3 is 18 amino acids long. The CDR3 reads CSALRAFGGGYSYNEQFF. For the CDR3, the DNA is TGCAGTGCCCTGAGGGCCTTTGGCGGGGGTTACTCCTACAATGAGCAGTTCTTC.

The chain employs TRBV20-1 and TRBJ1-6, with D possibly matching TRBD1 (5 bases). Trimming stripped 4 bases from V and 6 bases from J, with 10 bases between. The length of the CDR3 is 13 residues. Germline lookup yields CDR1 DFQATT and CDR2 SNEGSKA (reference sequence). CDR3 region: CSANRGGNSPLHF. The CDR3, as DNA: TGCAGTGCTAATAGGGGTGGTAATTCACCCCTCCACTTT.

The table lists this clonotype with a few counts. The V and J genes are TRBV7-8 and TRBJ2-5; 13 bases align to TRBD2. After removal of 5 bases from V and 2 bases from J, the junction contained 5 bases not matched to a gene. Germline CDR1 SGHVS, CDR2 FQNEAQ. This CDR3 has 16 amino acids. The CDR3 nucleotides are TGTGCCAGCAGCCCCGGACTAGCGGGGGTTCAAGAGACCCAGTACTTC. This codes for CASSPGLAGVQETQYF.

This clonotype is judged medium-sized (0.01 to 0.1%). The V gene is TRBV2, the J gene TRBJ1-2; D possibly corresponds to TRBD1 (5 bases). Trimming removed 2 bases from V and 6 bases from J, with 7 bases in between. In germline, CDR1 is SNHLY, CDR2 FYNNEI. The CDR3 runs to 12 residues. CDR3: CASSERGNGYTF. The CDR3 coding sequence is TGTGCCAGCAGTGAACGGGGGAATGGCTACACCTTC.

This clonotype was seen once. The DNA for the CDR3 is TGTGCCACCAGTGATAACAGGGTCTCCTACGAGCAGTACTTC. Its translation: CATSDNRVSYEQYF. The gene calls are TRBV24-1 and TRBJ2-7, with D tentatively TRBD1 (6 bases). V lost 3 bases, J lost 0 bases, and 8 bases lay in between. CDR1 KGHDR and CDR2 SFDVKD come from the germline V gene. The CDR3 is made up of 14 amino acids.